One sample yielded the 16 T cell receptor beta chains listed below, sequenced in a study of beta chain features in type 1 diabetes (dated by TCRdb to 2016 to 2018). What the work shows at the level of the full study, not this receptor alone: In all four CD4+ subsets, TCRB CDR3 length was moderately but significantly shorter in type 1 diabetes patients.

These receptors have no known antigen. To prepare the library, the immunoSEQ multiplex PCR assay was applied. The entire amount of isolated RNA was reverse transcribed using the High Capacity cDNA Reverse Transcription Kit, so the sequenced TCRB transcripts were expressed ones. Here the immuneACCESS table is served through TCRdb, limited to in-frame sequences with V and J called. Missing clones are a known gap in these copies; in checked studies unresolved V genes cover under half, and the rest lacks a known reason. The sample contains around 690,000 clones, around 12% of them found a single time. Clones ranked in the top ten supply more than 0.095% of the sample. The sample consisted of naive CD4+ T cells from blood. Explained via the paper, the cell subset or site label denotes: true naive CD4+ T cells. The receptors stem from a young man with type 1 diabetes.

CDR3 amino acids: CASSLVGQGIEAFF. The CDR3 DNA follows: TGTGCCAGCAGCTTAGTGGGACAGGGAATTGAAGCTTTCTTT. The rearrangement links TRBV11-2 to TRBJ1-1; TRBD1 aligns across 9 bases. Trimming removed 1 base from V and 7 bases from J; junction bases left unmatched: 4. Germline CDR1 reads SGHAT; CDR2 reads FQNNGV. This CDR3 has 14 amino acids.

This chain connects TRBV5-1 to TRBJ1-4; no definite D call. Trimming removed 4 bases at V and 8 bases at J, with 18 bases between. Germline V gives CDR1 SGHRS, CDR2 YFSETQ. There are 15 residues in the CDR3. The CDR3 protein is CASSPGGNFMEKLFF. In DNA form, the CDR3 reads TGCGCCAGCAGCCCCGGTGGCAACTTTATGGAAAAACTGTTTTTT.

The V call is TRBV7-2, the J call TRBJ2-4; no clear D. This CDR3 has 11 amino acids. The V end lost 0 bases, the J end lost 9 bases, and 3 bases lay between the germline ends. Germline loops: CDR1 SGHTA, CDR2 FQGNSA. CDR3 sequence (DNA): TGTGCCAGCAGCTTAGCCGGCATTCAGTACTTC. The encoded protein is CASSLAGIQYF.

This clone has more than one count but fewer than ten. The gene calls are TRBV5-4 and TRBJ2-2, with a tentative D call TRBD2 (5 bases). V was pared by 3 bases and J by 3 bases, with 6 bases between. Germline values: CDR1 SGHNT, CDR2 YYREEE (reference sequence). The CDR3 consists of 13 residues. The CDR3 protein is CASSSGDTGELFF. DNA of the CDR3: TGTGCCAGCAGCTCCGGGGACACCGGGGAGCTGTTTTTT.

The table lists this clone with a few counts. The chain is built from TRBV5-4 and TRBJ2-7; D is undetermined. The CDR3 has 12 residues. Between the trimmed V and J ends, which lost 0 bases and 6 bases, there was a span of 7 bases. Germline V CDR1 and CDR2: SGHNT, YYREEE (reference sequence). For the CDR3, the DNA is TGTGCCAGCAGCTTGGCCGGGTTCGAGCAGTACTTC. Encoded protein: CASSLAGFEQYF. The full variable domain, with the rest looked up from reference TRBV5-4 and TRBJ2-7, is ETGVTQSPTHLIKTRGQQVTLRCSSQSGHNTVSWYQQALGQGPQFIFQYYREEENGRGNFPPRFSGLQFPNYSSELNVNALELDDSALYLCASSLAGFEQYFGPGTRLTVT.

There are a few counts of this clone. The chain's CDR3 is CASSSIQAAPLYTQYF. The CDR3 coding sequence is TGTGCCAGCAGCTCGATACAGGCCGCCCCACTATATACGCAGTATTTT. The chain is built from TRBV7-2 and TRBJ2-3, with D perhaps TRBD1 (5 bases). CDR3 length equals 16 residues. Trimming pared 4 bases from V and 7 bases from J, leaving 21 bases between. Germline V gene sequence: CDR1 SGHTA, CDR2 FQGNSA.

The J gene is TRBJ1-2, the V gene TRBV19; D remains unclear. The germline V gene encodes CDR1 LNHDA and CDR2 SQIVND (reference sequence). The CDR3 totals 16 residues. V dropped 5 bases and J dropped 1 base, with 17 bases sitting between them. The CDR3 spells CASSSVGSPFNYGYTF. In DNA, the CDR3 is TGTGCCAGTAGTTCCGTGGGGTCCCCCTTTAACTATGGCTACACCTTC.

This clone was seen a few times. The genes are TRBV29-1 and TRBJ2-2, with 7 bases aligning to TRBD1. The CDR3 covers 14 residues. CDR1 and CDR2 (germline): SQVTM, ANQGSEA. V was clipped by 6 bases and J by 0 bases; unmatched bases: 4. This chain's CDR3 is CSVTGPANTGELFF. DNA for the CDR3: TGCAGCGTGACAGGGCCGGCGAACACCGGGGAGCTGTTTTTT.

DNA of the CDR3: TGTGCCAGCAGTCTATTCTACGAGCAGTACTTC. It is translated as CASSLFYEQYF. This chain uses TRBV25-1 with TRBJ2-7; D not certain. The CDR3 runs to 11 residues. V gave up 5 bases and J gave up 3 bases, with 5 bases separating them. Germline V lookup: CDR1 MGHDK, CDR2 SYGVNS.

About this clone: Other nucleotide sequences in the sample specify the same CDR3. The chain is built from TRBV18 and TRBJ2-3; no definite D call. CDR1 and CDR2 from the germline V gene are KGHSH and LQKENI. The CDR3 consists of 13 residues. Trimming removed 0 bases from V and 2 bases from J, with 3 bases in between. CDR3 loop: CASSPPTTDTQYF. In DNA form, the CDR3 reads TGTGCCAGCTCACCACCGACCACAGATACGCAGTATTTT.

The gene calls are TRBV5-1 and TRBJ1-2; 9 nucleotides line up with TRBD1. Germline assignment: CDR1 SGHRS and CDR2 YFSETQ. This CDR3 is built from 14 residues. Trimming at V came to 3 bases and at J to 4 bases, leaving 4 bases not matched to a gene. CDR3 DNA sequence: TGCGCCAGCAGCTCGGACAGGGGAATCTATGGCTACACCTTC. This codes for CASSSDRGIYGYTF.

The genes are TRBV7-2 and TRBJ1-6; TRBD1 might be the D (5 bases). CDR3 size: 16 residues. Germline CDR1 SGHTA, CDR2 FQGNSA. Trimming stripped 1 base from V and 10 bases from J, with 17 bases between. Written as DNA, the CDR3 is TGTGCCAGCAGCTTAGTTAACAGGCCCCTCGGGTCACCCCTCCACTTT. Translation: CASSLVNRPLGSPLHF.

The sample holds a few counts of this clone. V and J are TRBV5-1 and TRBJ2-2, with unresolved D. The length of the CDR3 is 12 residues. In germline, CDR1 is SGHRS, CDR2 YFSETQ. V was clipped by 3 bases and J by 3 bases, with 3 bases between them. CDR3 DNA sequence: TGCGCCAGCAGCTCATACACCGGGGAGCTGTTTTTT. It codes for CASSSYTGELFF.

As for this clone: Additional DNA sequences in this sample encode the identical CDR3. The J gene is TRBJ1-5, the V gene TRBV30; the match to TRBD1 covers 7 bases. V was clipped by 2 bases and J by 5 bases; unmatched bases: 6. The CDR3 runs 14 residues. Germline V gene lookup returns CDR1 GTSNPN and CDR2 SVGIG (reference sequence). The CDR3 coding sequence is TGTGCCTGGAGTAGGGACAGAGGAGATCAGCCCCAGCATTTT. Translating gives CAWSRDRGDQPQHF.

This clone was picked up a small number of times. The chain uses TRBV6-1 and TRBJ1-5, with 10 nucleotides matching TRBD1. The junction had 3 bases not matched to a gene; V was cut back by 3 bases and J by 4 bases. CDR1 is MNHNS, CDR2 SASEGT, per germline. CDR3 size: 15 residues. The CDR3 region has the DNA TGTGCCAGCAGTGACCGACAGGGGGCTAATCAGCCCCAGCATTTT. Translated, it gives CASSDRQGANQPQHF.

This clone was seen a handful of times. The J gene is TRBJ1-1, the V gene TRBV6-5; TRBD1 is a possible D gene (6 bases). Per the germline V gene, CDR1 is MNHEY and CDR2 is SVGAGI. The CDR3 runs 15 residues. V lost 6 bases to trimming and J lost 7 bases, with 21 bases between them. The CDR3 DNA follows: TGTGCCAGCAGGTTGGACAGCGCATTCTTTGTTGAAGCTTTCTTT. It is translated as CASRLDSAFFVEAFF.